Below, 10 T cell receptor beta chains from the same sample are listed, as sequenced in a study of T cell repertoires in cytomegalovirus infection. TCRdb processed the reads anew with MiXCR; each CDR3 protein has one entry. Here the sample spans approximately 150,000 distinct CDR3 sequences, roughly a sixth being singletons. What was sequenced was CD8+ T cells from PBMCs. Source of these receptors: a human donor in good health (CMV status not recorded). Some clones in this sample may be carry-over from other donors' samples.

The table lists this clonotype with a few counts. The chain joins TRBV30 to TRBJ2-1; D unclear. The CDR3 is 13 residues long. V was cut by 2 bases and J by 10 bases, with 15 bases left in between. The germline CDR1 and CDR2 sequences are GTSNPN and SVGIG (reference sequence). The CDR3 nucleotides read TGTGCCTGGAGTCCCGACGCGGATTGGGAGCAGTTCTTC. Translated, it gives CAWSPDADWEQFF.

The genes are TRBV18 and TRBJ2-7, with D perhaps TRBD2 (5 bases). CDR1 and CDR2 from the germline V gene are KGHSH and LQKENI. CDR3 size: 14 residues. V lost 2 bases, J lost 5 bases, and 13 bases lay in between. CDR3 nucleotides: TGTGCCAGCTCACCAAGGGAGAGGGTACACGAGCAGTACTTC. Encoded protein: CASSPRERVHEQYF.

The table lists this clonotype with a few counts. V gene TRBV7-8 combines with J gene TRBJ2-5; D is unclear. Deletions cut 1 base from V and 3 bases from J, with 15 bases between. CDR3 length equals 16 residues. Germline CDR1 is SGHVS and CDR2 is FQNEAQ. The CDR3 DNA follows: TGTGCCAGCAGCTTAGGGAATTTTGGCAGAAAAGAGACCCAGTACTTC. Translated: CASSLGNFGRKETQYF. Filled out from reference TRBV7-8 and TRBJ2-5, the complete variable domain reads GAGVSQSPRYKVAKRGQDVALRCDPISGHVSLFWYQQALGQGPEFLTYFQNEAQLDKSGLPSDRFFAERPEGSVSTLKIQRTQQEDSAVYLCASSLGNFGRKETQYFGPGTRLLVL.

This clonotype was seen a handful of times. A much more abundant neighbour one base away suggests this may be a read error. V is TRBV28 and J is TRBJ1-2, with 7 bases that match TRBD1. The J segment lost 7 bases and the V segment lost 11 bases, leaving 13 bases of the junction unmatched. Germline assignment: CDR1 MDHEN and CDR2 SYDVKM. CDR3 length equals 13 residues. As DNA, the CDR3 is TGTGCCGGCACCCAAGACAGGGCTGGTGGCTACACCTTC. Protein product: CAGTQDRAGGYTF.

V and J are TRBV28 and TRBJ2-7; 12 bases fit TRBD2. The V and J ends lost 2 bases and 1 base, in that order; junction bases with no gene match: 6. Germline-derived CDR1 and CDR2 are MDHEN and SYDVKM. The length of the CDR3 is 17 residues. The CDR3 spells CASSLLTSGSGSYEQYF. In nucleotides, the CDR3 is TGTGCCAGCAGTTTACTGACTAGCGGGAGTGGATCCTACGAGCAGTACTTC.

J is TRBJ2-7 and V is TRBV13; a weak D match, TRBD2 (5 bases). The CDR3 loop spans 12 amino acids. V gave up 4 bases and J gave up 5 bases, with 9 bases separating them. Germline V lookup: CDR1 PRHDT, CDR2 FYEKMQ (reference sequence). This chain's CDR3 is CASSSGLHEQYF. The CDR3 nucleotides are TGTGCCAGCAGCTCCGGACTCCACGAGCAGTACTTC.

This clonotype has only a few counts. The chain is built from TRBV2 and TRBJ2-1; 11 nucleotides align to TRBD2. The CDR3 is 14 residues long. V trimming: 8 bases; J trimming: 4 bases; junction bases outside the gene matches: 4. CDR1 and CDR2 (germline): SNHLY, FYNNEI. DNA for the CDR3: TGTGCCAGCCAGGGACTAGCGGAGTACAATGAGCAGTTCTTC. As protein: CASQGLAEYNEQFF. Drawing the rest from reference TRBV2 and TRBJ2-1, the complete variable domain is EPEVTQTPSHQVTQMGQEVILRCVPISNHLYFYWYRQILGQKVEFLVSFYNNEISEKSEIFDDQFSVERPDGSNFTLKIRSTKLEDSAMYFCASQGLAEYNEQFFGPGTRLTVL.

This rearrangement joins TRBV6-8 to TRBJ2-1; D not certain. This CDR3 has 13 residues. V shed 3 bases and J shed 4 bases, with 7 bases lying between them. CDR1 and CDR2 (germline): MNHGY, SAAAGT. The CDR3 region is CASSYATYNEQFF. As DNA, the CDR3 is TGTGCCAGCAGTTATGCTACTTACAATGAGCAGTTCTTC.

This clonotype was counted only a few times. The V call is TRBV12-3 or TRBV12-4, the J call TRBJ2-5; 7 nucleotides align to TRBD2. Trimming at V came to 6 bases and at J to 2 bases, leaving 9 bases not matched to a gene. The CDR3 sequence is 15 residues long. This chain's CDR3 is CASSLRGGRQETQYF. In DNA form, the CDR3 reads TGTGCCAGCAGCTTACGCGGGGGACGACAAGAGACCCAGTACTTC.

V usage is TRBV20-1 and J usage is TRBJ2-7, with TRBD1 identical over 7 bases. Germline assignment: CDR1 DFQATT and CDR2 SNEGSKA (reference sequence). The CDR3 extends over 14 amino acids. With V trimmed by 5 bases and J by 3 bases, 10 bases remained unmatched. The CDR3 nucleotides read TGCAGTGCTCACTCCGGGACAGATCACTACGAGCAGTACTTC. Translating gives CSAHSGTDHYEQYF.